This T cell receptor beta chain was captured by sequencing in a study of shared clonotypes between healthy human individuals. Findings and caveats of the study: Among donors, clonotype sharing was expected to be affected by sequencing depth.

Selected positively for CCR7 and CD45RO-negative, naive CD8 cells excluded terminally differentiated effector memory CD45RA+ cells. Sequencing used immunoSEQ multiplex PCR; TCRdb keeps in-frame clones, though not all of them. The data contain over 2,000,000 clones, approximately 92% of them singletons. The V segment lost 1 base and the J segment 12 bases; nucleotides outside the gene matches: 7. The CDR3 is 13 residues long. From germline, CDR1 is SGHDN and CDR2 FVKESK. Of note for this clone: What it binds is unknown.

V usage is TRBV14 and J usage is TRBJ2-7; the match to TRBD1 covers 9 bases. Sequenced input: naive CD8+ T cells from PBMCs. The TCR comes from a man aged 18 to 29 in good health. Some clones in this sample may be carry-over from other donors' samples. Here the CDR3 DNA reads TGTGCCAGCAGCCAAGGATTGTCGGACAGGGGGTACTTC. It codes for CASSQGLSDRGYF.